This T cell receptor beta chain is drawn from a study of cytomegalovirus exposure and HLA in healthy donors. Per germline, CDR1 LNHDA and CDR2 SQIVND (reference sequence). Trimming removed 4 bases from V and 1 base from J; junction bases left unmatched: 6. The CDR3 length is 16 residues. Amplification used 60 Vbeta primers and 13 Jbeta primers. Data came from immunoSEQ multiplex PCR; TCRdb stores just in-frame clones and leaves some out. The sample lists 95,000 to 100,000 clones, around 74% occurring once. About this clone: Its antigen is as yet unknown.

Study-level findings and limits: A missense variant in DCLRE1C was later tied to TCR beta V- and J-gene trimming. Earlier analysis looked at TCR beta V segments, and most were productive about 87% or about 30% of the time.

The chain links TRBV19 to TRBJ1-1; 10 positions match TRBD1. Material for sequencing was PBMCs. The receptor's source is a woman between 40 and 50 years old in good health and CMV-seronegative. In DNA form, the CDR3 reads TGTGCCAGTAGTACTGACCGGGACAGGGGGAACACTGAAGCTTTCTTT. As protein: CASSTDRDRGNTEAFF.